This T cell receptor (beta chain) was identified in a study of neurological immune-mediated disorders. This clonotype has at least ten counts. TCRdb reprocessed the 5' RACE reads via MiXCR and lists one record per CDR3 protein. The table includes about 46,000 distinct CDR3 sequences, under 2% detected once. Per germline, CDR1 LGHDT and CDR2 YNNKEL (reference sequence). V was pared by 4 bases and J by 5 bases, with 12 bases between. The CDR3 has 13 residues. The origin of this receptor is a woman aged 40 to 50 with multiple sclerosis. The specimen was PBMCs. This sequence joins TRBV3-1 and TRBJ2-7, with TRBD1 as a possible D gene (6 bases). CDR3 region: CASSRLRQDEQYF. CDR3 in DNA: TGTGCCAGCAGCCGACTAAGACAGGACGAGCAGTACTTC.